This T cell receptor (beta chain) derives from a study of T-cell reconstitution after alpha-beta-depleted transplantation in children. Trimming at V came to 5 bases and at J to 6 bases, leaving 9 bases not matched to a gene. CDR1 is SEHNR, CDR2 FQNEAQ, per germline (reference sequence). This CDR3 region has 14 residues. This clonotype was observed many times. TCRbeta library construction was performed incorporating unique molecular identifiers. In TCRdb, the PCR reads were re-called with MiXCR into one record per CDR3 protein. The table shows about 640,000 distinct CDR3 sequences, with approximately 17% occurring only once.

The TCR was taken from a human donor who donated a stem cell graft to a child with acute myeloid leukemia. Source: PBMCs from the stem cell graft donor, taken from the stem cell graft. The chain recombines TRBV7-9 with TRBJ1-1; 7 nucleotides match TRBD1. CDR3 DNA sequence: TGTGCCAGCAGCCAAACAAGACAGGGAGCTGAAGCTTTCTTT. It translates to CASSQTRQGAEAFF.